This entry lists 2 T cell receptor beta chains sequenced from one sample in a study of shared clonotypes between healthy human individuals. Profiling relied on immunoSEQ multiplex PCR, and the TCRdb table lists in-frame clones only, not all of them. The sample records under 1,100,000 clones, about 70% being singletons. Sequenced: memory CD4+ T cells sorted from blood. Subset: CD45RA-negative fraction. The source is a young man in good health.

The count of this clone is one. The chain carries TRBV5-1 and TRBJ2-5, with D perhaps being TRBD1 or TRBD2 (5 bases each). Germline lookup yields CDR1 SGHRS and CDR2 YFSETQ. The CDR3 is made up of 14 amino acids. V gave up 4 bases and J gave up 7 bases, with 17 bases separating them. The CDR3 DNA reads as TGCGCCAGCAGCCCCGGGACGGCCACCGGGACCCAGTACTTC. It is translated as CASSPGTATGTQYF.

The genes are TRBV7-3 and TRBJ2-2, with 13 bases identical to TRBD2. Trimming at V came to 5 bases and at J to 0 bases, leaving 3 bases not matched to a gene. Per germline, CDR1 SGHTA and CDR2 FQGTGA. CDR3 size: 17 residues. CDR3 sequence reads: CASSLGTSGTNTGELFF. Here the CDR3 DNA reads TGTGCCAGCAGCCTAGGGACTAGCGGGACGAACACCGGGGAGCTGTTTTTT.